This is a list of T cell receptor beta chains from one sample in a study of blood T cell repertoires in COVID-19. Profiling relied on immunoSEQ multiplex PCR, and the TCRdb table lists in-frame clones only, not all of them. The data show 150,000 to 200,000 clones, with about 85% seen just once and under 30% held by the top ten. Source material: peripheral blood. Receptors were obtained from a man in his sixties with acute or convalescent COVID-19. CDR3s include the opening cysteine and the closing phenylalanine or tryptophan. A D gene is named only where the DNA matches it firmly. Part of the rows lack a size; the others show once, few, many or a class for expanded clones.

j_call: TRBJ1-5; clone_size: -; d_call: -; cdr3_length: 15; v_call: TRBV27; cdr3_aa: CASSQIPRSNQPQHF
j_call: TRBJ1-2; clone_size: -; d_call: TRBD1; cdr3_length: 15; v_call: TRBV3-1/TRBV3-2; cdr3_aa: CASSHGTGKHYGYTF
j_call: TRBJ2-5; clone_size: -; d_call: TRBD2; cdr3_length: 18; v_call: TRBV10-2; cdr3_aa: CASSEWVAGEGVRETQYF
j_call: TRBJ2-7; clone_size: -; d_call: TRBD1; cdr3_length: 14; v_call: TRBV18; cdr3_aa: CASSPPGQGYEQYF
j_call: TRBJ2-1; clone_size: -; d_call: TRBD2; cdr3_length: 15; v_call: TRBV11-3; cdr3_aa: CASSKRTSGHNEQFF
j_call: TRBJ1-3; clone_size: once; d_call: -; cdr3_length: 15; v_call: TRBV5-6; cdr3_aa: CASSLAPVLGNTIYF
j_call: TRBJ1-1; clone_size: -; d_call: -; cdr3_length: 14; v_call: TRBV7-2; cdr3_aa: CASSLDRVDTEAFF
j_call: TRBJ2-1; clone_size: -; d_call: TRBD2; cdr3_length: 18; v_call: TRBV12-5; cdr3_aa: CASGLRTSGGPEGNEQFF
j_call: TRBJ2-3; clone_size: -; d_call: -; cdr3_length: 13; v_call: TRBV7-2; cdr3_aa: CASSVGGPTTQYF
j_call: TRBJ1-1; clone_size: once; d_call: -; cdr3_length: 10; v_call: TRBV29-1; cdr3_aa: CSVGSPGAFF
j_call: TRBJ1-2; clone_size: -; d_call: -; cdr3_length: 14; v_call: TRBV29-1; cdr3_aa: CSVERDEGGSGYTF
j_call: TRBJ2-1; clone_size: -; d_call: TRBD2; cdr3_length: 16; v_call: TRBV30; cdr3_aa: CAWSVGLAEVYNEQFF
j_call: TRBJ1-2; clone_size: -; d_call: -; cdr3_length: 12; v_call: TRBV6-5; cdr3_aa: CASSPGQYGYTF
j_call: TRBJ2-2; clone_size: once; d_call: -; cdr3_length: 14; v_call: TRBV11-3; cdr3_aa: CASSLGRGTGELFF
j_call: TRBJ2-2; clone_size: -; d_call: -; cdr3_length: 15; v_call: TRBV12-5; cdr3_aa: CASGLGQSNTGELFF
j_call: TRBJ2-1; clone_size: -; d_call: -; cdr3_length: 14; v_call: TRBV7-7; cdr3_aa: CASSPSSRYNEQFF
j_call: TRBJ2-2; clone_size: once; d_call: TRBD2; cdr3_length: 14; v_call: TRBV19; cdr3_aa: CASTLAGGPGELFF
j_call: TRBJ2-3; clone_size: few; d_call: -; cdr3_length: 13; v_call: TRBV29-1; cdr3_aa: CSAGGQTTDTQYF
j_call: TRBJ1-6; clone_size: -; d_call: -; cdr3_length: 13; v_call: TRBV15; cdr3_aa: CATSREGQRALHF
j_call: TRBJ2-4; clone_size: -; d_call: TRBD2; cdr3_length: 19; v_call: TRBV27; cdr3_aa: CASSEISGRWRGAKNIQYF
j_call: TRBJ1-2; clone_size: -; d_call: -; cdr3_length: 13; v_call: TRBV15; cdr3_aa: CATSRRGIDGYTF
j_call: TRBJ1-1; clone_size: -; d_call: TRBD1; cdr3_length: 13; v_call: TRBV5-4; cdr3_aa: CASNEQGGTEAFF
j_call: TRBJ1-5; clone_size: -; d_call: TRBD1; cdr3_length: 16; v_call: TRBV19; cdr3_aa: CASSRDRPTAGQPQHF
j_call: TRBJ2-7; clone_size: -; d_call: TRBD1; cdr3_length: 16; v_call: TRBV6-5; cdr3_aa: CASSYRVQGRDYEQYF
j_call: TRBJ1-2; clone_size: -; d_call: -; cdr3_length: 14; v_call: TRBV5-1; cdr3_aa: CASSPTGANYGYTF
j_call: TRBJ1-1; clone_size: -; d_call: -; cdr3_length: 14; v_call: TRBV18; cdr3_aa: CASSPPSVNTEAFF
j_call: TRBJ1-1; clone_size: -; d_call: TRBD1; cdr3_length: 14; v_call: TRBV10-2; cdr3_aa: CASSPLRQGIEAFF
j_call: TRBJ2-5; clone_size: -; d_call: TRBD1; cdr3_length: 16; v_call: TRBV2; cdr3_aa: CASSRVRQGGIETQYF
j_call: TRBJ1-4; clone_size: -; d_call: TRBD1; cdr3_length: 15; v_call: TRBV19; cdr3_aa: CASSSRTGSFEKLFF
j_call: TRBJ2-2; clone_size: once; d_call: TRBD1; cdr3_length: 11; v_call: TRBV5-8; cdr3_aa: CASSGQGGLFF
j_call: TRBJ2-5; clone_size: -; d_call: TRBD2; cdr3_length: 18; v_call: TRBV24-1; cdr3_aa: CATSDLSTSGAYQETQYF
j_call: TRBJ1-2; clone_size: -; d_call: -; cdr3_length: 14; v_call: TRBV15; cdr3_aa: CATSRGTGGYGYTF
j_call: TRBJ1-2; clone_size: -; d_call: -; cdr3_length: 12; v_call: TRBV5-1; cdr3_aa: CASSSQGDGYTF
j_call: TRBJ1-2; clone_size: -; d_call: -; cdr3_length: 13; v_call: TRBV27; cdr3_aa: CASKLGANYGYTF
j_call: TRBJ1-1; clone_size: -; d_call: -; cdr3_length: 14; v_call: TRBV5-4; cdr3_aa: CASSPPGTRLEAFF
j_call: TRBJ1-1; clone_size: -; d_call: -; cdr3_length: 13; v_call: TRBV5-1; cdr3_aa: CASKDSPNTEAFF
j_call: TRBJ1-1; clone_size: -; d_call: -; cdr3_length: 15; v_call: TRBV7-8; cdr3_aa: CASCTGGGGTTEAFF
j_call: TRBJ2-6; clone_size: -; d_call: -; cdr3_length: 16; v_call: TRBV9; cdr3_aa: CASTAQLTSGANVLTF